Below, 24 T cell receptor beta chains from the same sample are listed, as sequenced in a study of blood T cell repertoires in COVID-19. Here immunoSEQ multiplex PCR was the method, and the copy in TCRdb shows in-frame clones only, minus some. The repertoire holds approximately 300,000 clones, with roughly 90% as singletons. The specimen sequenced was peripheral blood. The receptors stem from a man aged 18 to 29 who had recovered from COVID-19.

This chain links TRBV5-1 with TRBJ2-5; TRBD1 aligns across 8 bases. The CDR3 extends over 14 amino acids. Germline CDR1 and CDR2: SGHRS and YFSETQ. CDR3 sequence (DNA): TGCGGACTATACCCTCAGGGGGCGGGAGAGACCCAGTACTTC. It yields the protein CGLYPQGAGETQYF. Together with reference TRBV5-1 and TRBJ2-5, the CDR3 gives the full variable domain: KAGVTQTPRYLIKTRGQQVTLSCSPISGHRSVSWYQQTPGQGLQFLFEYFSETQRNKGNFPGRFSGRQFSNSRSEMNVSTLELGDSALYLCGLYPQGAGETQYFGPGTRLLVL.

The CDR3 nucleotides are TGTGCCAGTAGTACGTGGGACAGTCATCAGCCCCAGCATTTT. Its translation: CASSTWDSHQPQHF. The V gene is TRBV19, the J gene TRBJ1-5, with 7 bases identical to TRBD1. This CDR3 comprises 14 residues. With 4 bases clipped from V and 5 bases from J, the junction kept 5 bases outside the gene matches. Germline CDR1 and CDR2: LNHDA and SQIVND (reference sequence).

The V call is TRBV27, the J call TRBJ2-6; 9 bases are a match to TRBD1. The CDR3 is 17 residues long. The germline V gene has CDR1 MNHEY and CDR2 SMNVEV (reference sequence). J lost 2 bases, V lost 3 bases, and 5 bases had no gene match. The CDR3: CASSFRTGAAGANVLTF. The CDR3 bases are TGTGCCAGCAGTTTCAGGACAGGGGCAGCTGGGGCCAACGTCCTGACTTTC.

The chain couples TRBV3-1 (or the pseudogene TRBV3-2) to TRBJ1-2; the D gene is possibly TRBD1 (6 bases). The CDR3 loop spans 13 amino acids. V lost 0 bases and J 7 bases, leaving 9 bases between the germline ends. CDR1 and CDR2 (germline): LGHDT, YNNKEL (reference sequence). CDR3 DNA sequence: TGTGCCAGCAGCCAAGATCTACAGGGTGGCTACACCTTC. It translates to CASSQDLQGGYTF.

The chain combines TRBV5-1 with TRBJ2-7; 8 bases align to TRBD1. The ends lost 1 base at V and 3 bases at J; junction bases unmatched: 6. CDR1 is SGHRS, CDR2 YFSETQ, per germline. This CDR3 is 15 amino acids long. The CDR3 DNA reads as TGCGCCAGCAGCTTGCCCGGACAGGGACGCTACGAGCAGTACTTC. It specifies CASSLPGQGRYEQYF.

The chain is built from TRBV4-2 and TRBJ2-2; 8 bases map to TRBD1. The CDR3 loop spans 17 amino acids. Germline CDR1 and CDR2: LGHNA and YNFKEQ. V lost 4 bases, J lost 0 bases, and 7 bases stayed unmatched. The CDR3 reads CASSRSAGGANTGELFF. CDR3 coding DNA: TGTGCCAGCAGCCGGAGCGCAGGGGGCGCGAACACCGGGGAGCTGTTTTTT.

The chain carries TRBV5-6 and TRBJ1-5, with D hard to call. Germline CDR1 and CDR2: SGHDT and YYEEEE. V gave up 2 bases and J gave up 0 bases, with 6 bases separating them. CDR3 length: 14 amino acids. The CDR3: CASSFSVSNQPQHF. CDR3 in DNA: TGTGCCAGCAGCTTTTCCGTTAGCAATCAGCCCCAGCATTTT. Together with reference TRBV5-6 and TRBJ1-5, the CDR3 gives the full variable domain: DAGVTQSPTHLIKTRGQQVTLRCSPKSGHDTVSWYQQALGQGPQFIFQYYEEEERQRGNFPDRFSGHQFPNYSSELNVNALLLGDSALYLCASSFSVSNQPQHFGDGTRLSIL.

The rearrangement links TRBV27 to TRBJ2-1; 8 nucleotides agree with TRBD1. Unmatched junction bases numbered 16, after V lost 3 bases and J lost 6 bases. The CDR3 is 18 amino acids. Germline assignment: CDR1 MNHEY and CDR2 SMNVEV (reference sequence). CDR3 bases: TGTGCCAGCAGTTTGGCTACTGCCGGACAGGGTTATCGCAATGAGCAGTTCTTC. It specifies CASSLATAGQGYRNEQFF.

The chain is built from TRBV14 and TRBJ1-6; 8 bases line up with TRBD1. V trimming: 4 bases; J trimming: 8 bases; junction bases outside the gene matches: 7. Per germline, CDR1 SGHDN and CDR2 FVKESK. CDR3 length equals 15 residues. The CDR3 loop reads CASSRVDRGYSPLHF. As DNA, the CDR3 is TGTGCCAGCAGCCGCGTCGACAGGGGATATTCACCCCTCCACTTT.

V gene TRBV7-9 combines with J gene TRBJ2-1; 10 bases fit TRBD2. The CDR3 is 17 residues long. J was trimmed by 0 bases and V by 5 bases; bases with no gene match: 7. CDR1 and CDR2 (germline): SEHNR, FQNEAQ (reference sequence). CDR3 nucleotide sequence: TGTGCCAGCAGCGGAAGGACTAGCGGATACTCCTACAATGAGCAGTTCTTC. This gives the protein CASSGRTSGYSYNEQFF.

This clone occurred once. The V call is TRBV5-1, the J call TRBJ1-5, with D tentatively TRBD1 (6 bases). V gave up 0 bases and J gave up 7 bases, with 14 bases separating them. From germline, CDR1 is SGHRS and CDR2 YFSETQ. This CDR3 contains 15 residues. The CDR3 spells CASSLEAGVGQPQHF. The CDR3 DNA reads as TGCGCCAGCAGCTTGGAGGCAGGGGTCGGACAGCCCCAGCATTTT.

CDR3 nucleotide sequence: TGTGCCAGCAGCTCCGGGACAGGGGCTAACTATGGCTACACCTTC. Protein product: CASSSGTGANYGYTF. The chain joins TRBV7-9 to TRBJ1-2; 10 nucleotides line up with TRBD1. The J segment lost 0 bases and the V segment lost 4 bases, leaving 2 bases of the junction unmatched. CDR3 length: 15 residues. CDR1 and CDR2 from the germline V gene are SEHNR and FQNEAQ (reference sequence).

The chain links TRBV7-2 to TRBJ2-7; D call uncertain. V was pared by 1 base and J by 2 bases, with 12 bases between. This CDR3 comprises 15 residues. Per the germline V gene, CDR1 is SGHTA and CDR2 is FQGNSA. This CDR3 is CASSLGDLGPYEQYF. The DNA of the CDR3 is TGTGCCAGCAGCTTAGGAGATCTGGGCCCCTACGAGCAGTACTTC.

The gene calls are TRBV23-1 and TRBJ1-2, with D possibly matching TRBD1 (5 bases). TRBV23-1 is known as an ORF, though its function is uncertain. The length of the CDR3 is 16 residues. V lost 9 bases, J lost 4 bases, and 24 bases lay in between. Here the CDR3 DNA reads TGCGCCAGTGGGGGGATTACAGGCGCCTGCGCCTATGGCTACACCTTC. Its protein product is CASGGITGACAYGYTF.

The CDR3 reads CAGGTGGSYNEQFF. The CDR3 DNA reads TGTGCCGGAGGGACAGGGGGTTCCTACAATGAGCAGTTCTTC. This rearrangement joins TRBV30 to TRBJ2-1; 11 bases fit TRBD1. There are 14 residues in the CDR3. V trimming: 8 bases; J trimming: 1 base; junction bases outside the gene matches: 4. The germline gives CDR1 GTSNPN, CDR2 SVGIG (reference sequence). The full variable domain, its missing parts supplied by reference TRBV30 and TRBJ2-1, is SQTIHQWPATLVQPVGSPLSLECTVEGTSNPNLYWYRQAAGRGLQLLFYSVGIGQISSEVPQNLSASRPQDRQFILSSKKLLLSDSGFYLCAGGTGGSYNEQFFGPGTRLTVL.

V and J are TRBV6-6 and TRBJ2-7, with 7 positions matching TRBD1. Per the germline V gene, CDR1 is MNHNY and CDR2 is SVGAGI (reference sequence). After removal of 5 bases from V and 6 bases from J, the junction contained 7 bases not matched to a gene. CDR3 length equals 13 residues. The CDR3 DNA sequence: TGTGCCAGCAGTCCGACAGGGAGATCCGAGCAGTACTTC. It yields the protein CASSPTGRSEQYF.

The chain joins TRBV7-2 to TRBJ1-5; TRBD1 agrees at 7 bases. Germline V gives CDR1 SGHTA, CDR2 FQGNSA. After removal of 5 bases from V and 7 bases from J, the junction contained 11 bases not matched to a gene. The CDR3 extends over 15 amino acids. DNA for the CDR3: TGTGCCAGCAGCCATAAGGGGGCCGGGAAGCAGCCCCAGCATTTT. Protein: CASSHKGAGKQPQHF.

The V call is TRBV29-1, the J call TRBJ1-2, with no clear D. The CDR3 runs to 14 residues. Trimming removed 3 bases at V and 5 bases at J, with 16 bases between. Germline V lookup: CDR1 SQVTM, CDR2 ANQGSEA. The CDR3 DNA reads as TGCAGCGTTGAGAACCAAGCGCGAAAGTATGGCTACACCTTC. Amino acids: CSVENQARKYGYTF.

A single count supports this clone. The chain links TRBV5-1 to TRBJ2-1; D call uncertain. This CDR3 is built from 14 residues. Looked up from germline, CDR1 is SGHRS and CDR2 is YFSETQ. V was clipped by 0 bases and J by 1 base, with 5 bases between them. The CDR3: CASSLVYSYNEQFF. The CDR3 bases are TGCGCCAGCAGCTTGGTGTATTCCTACAATGAGCAGTTCTTC.

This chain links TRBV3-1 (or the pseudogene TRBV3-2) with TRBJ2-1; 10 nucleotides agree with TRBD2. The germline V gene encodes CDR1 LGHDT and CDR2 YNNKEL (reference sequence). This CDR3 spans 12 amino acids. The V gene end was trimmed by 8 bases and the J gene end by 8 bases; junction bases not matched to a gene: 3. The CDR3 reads CASRGTSDEQFF. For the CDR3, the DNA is TGTGCCAGCCGGGGGACTAGCGATGAGCAGTTCTTC.

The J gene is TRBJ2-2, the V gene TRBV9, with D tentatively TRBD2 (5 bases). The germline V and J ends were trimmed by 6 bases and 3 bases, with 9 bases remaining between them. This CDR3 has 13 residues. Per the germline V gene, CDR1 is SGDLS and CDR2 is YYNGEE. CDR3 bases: TGTGCCAGCACATTGCGGGACACCGGGGAGCTGTTTTTT. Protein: CASTLRDTGELFF.

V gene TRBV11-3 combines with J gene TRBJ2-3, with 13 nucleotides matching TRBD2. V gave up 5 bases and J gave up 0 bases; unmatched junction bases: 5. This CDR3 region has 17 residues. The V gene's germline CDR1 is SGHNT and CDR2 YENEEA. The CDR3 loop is CASSPRLAGGSTDTQYF. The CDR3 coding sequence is TGTGCCAGCAGCCCAAGACTAGCGGGGGGAAGCACAGATACGCAGTATTTT. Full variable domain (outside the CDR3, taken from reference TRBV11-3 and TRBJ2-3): EAGVVQSPRYKIIEKKQPVAFWCNPISGHNTLYWYLQNLGQGPELLIRYENEEAVDDSQLPKDRFSAERLKGVDSTLKIQPAELGDSAVYLCASSPRLAGGSTDTQYFGPGTRLTVL.

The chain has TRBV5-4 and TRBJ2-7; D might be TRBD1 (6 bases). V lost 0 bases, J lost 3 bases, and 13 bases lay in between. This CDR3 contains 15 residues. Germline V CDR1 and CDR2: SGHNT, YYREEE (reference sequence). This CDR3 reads CASSLGTVNIYEQYF. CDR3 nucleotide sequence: TGTGCCAGCAGCTTGGGGACAGTTAATATCTACGAGCAGTACTTC. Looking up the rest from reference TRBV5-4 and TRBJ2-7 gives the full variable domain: ETGVTQSPTHLIKTRGQQVTLRCSSQSGHNTVSWYQQALGQGPQFIFQYYREEENGRGNFPPRFSGLQFPNYSSELNVNALELDDSALYLCASSLGTVNIYEQYFGPGTRLTVT.

The CDR3 sequence: CATSQRGGAYNEQFF. In DNA, the CDR3 is TGTGCCACCAGCCAGAGGGGGGGGGCTTACAATGAGCAGTTCTTC. The chain carries TRBV24-1 and TRBJ2-1, with D tentatively TRBD2 (7 bases). Germline-derived CDR1 and CDR2 are KGHDR and SFDVKD. This CDR3 comprises 15 residues. V dropped 7 bases and J dropped 4 bases, with 16 bases sitting between them.